This record concerns one T cell receptor beta chain sequence. Its antigen remains undetermined. No much larger clonotype is one base removed from it; base qualities were not supplied. Patients with autoimmune disease history or receiving systemic immunosuppression were excluded from the trial. Peripheral blood for TCR sequencing was drawn from every dose cohort at baseline, at cycle 4 day 1 and at cycle 7 day 1. The samples were drawn from a first-in-human, open-label, multicenter phase I dose-escalation trial of ivuxolimab. Adults with locally advanced or metastatic melanoma, renal cell, hepatocellular, or head and neck squamous cell carcinoma were enrolled in the trial. Before TCR sequencing, CD4+ and CD8+ T cells were separately sorted from peripheral blood. This sample is drawn from a study of OX40 agonist ivuxolimab in advanced cancers. Notes on the research overall: The costimulatory receptor OX40 (CD134) was targeted by ivuxolimab, a fully human IgG2 agonistic monoclonal antibody. In the dose-escalation cohort, approximately 83% of patients were male, and the mean age was roughly 60 years with a range of roughly 23 to 79. Three dose-escalation patients achieved partial responses, one with hepatocellular carcinoma and two with cutaneous melanoma. Of the 50 to 55 dose-escalation patients, hepatocellular carcinoma was present in about 20, melanoma in approximately 15, renal cell carcinoma in 9 and head and neck cancer in 9. The paper covers the monotherapy dose-escalation part of the phase I ivuxolimab trial, which included N of about 50 patients. The point of sequencing TCRbeta in the periphery was to test whether ivuxolimab changed TCR sequence diversity and drove clonal T-cell expansion. Prior anti-PD-1, anti-PD-L1 or anti-CTLA-4 therapy was permitted, and 35% to 40% of dose-escalation patients had received checkpoint inhibitors. Intravenous ivuxolimab was administered to patients every 2 weeks at six dose levels: 0.01, 0.1, 0.3, 1.5, 3 and 10 mg/kg. General findings and caveats noted by the study authors: Low levels of normalized T-cell clonal expansion were also seen in some nonresponding patients. Antigen specificity was not determined for the clonally expanded peripheral T cells. In the 0.1-3.0 mg/kg groups, partial responders had among the lowest normalized peripheral clonal expansion, particularly in CD8+ T cells. At doses of 0.1 to 3.0 mg/kg, clonal expansion of both CD4+ and CD8+ T cells in blood was seen between baseline and week 6. On average, CD8+ T cells showed more expanded clones than CD4+ T cells after ivuxolimab.

Genomic DNA was extracted from sorted cells for sequencing of the TCRbeta CDR3 region. TCRbeta CDR3 regions were sequenced using the immunoSEQ Assay. The source is immuneACCESS, and TCRdb retained only in-frame sequences with V and J called. Part of the clones is not carried over; for the studies checked, unresolved V genes explain less than half of this, and the remainder is unexplained. The sample includes approximately 99,000 clones, with more than 95% observed a single time. The ten biggest clones cover 2% to 2.5% of the sample. Taken from the germline V gene (reference sequence), the CDR1 and CDR2 loops are DFQATT and SNEGSKA. Taken from cysteine to phenylalanine, the CDR3 has 11 residues. CDR3 DNA only is kept here, 33 bases in frame from base 1. V loses 5 bases of germline sequence and J loses 7 bases, and the interval between the two ends is 10 bases.

This chain joins TRBV20-1 to TRBJ2-3; the best D guess is TRBD2, with 5 bases matching. Sample: CD4+ or CD8+ T cells sorted from blood, taken in a trial of the OX40 agonist ivuxolimab. This clonotype originated in an adult with an advanced solid tumor such as melanoma, head and neck, liver or kidney cancer. CDR3 loop: CSARDSYTQYF. The bases are TGCAGTGCTCGGGATAGTTATACGCAGTATTTT.